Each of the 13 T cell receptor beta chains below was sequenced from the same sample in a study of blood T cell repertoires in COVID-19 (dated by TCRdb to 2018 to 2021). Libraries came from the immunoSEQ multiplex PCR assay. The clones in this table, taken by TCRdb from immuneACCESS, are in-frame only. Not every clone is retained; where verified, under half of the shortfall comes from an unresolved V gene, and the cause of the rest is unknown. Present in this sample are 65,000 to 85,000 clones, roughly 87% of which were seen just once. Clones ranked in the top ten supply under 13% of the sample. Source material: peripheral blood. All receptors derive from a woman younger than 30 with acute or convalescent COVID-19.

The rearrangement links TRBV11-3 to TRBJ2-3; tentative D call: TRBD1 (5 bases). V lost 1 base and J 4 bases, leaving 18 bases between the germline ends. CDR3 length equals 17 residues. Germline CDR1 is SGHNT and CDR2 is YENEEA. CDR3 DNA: TGTGCCAGCAGCTTAGTTGGGTGGACAATAGATTCAGATACGCAGTATTTT. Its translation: CASSLVGWTIDSDTQYF.

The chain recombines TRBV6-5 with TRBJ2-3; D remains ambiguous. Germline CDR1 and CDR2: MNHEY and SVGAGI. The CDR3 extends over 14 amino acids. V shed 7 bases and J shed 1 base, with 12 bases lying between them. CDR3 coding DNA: TGTGCCAGCAAACCCAGTCATGGCACAGATACGCAGTATTTT. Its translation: CASKPSHGTDTQYF.

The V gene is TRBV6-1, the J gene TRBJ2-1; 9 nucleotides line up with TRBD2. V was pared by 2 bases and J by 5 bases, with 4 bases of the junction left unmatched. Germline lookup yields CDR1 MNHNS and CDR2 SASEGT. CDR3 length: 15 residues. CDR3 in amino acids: CASSEMGLADNEQFF. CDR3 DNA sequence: TGTGCCAGCAGTGAAATGGGACTAGCCGACAATGAGCAGTTCTTC.

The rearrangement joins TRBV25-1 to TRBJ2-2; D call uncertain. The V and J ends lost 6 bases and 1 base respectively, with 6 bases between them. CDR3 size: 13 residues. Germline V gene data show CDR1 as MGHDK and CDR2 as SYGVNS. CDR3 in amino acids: CASRGQNTGELFF. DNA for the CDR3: TGTGCCAGCAGGGGCCAGAACACCGGGGAGCTGTTTTTT.

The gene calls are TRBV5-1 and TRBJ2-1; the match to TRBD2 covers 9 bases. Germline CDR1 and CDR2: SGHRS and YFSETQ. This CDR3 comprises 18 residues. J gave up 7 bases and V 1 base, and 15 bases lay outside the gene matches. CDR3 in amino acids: CASSLRAPGAGGRNEQFF. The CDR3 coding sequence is TGCGCCAGCAGCTTGCGGGCCCCCGGGGCGGGGGGGCGGAATGAGCAGTTCTTC.

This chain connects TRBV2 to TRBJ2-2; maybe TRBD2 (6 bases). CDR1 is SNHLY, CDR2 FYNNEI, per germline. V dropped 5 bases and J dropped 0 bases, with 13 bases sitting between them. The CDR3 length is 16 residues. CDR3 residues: CASSLRGTSNTGELFF. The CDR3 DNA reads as TGTGCCAGCAGTTTGCGGGGAACATCGAACACCGGGGAGCTGTTTTTT. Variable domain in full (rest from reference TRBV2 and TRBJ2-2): EPEVTQTPSHQVTQMGQEVILRCVPISNHLYFYWYRQILGQKVEFLVSFYNNEISEKSEIFDDQFSVERPDGSNFTLKIRSTKLEDSAMYFCASSLRGTSNTGELFFGEGSRLTVL.

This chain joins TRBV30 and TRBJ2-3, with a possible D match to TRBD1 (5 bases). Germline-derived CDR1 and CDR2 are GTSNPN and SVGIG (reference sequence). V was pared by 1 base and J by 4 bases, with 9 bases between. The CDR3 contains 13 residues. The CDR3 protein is CAWSARVPDTQYF. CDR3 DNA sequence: TGTGCCTGGAGTGCCAGGGTGCCAGATACGCAGTATTTT.

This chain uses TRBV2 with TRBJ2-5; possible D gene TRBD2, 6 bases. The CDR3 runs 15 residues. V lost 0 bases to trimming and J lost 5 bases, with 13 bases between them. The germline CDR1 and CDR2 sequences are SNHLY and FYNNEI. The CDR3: CASSEAAGSGETQYF. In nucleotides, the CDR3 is TGTGCCAGCAGTGAAGCTGCGGGATCGGGGGAGACCCAGTACTTC.

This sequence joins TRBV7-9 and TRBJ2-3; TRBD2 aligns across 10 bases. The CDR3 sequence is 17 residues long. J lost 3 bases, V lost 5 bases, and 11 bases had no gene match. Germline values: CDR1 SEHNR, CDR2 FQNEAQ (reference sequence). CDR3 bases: TGTGCCAGCAGCCTCGGGAGTAGCGGGGGGTGGACAGATACGCAGTATTTT. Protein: CASSLGSSGGWTDTQYF.

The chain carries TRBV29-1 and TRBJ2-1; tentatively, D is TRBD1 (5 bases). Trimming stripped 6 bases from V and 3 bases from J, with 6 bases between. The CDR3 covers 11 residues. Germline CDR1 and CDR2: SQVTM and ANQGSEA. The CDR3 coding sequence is TGCAGCGTAGGACACTACAATGAGCAGTTCTTC. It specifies CSVGHYNEQFF.

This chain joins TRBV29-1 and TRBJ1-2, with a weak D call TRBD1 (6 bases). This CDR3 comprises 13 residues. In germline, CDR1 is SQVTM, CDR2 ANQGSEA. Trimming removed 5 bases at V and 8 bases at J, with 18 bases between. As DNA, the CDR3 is TGCAGCGTTACAGGTCGGGGGGCAGGGGGCTACACCTTC. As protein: CSVTGRGAGGYTF.

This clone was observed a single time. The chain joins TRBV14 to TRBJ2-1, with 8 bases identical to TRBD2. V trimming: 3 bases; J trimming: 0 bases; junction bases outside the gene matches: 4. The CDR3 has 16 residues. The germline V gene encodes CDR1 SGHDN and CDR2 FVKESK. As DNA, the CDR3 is TGTGCCAGCAGCCACTTCAGCGGGAGCTCCTACAATGAGCAGTTCTTC. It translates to CASSHFSGSSYNEQFF. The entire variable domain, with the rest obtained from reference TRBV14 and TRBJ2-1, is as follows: EAGVTQFPSHSVIEKGQTVTLRCDPISGHDNLYWYRRVMGKEIKFLLHFVKESKQDESGMPNNRFLAERTGGTYSTLKVQPAELEDSGVYFCASSHFSGSSYNEQFFGPGTRLTVL.

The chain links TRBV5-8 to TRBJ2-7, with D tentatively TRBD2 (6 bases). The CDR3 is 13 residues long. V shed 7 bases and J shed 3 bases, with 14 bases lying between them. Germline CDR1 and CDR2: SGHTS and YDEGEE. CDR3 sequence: CASRSGFNYEQYF. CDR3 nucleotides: TGTGCCAGCCGAAGCGGGTTTAACTACGAGCAGTACTTC.